This TCR beta chain was identified in a study of blood T cell repertoires in COVID-19. Clinical histories supplied by participants themselves formed the basis of cohort assignment. Germline lookup yields CDR1 MNHNY and CDR2 SVGAGI (reference sequence). The CDR3 sequence is 13 residues long. V lost 2 bases and J 6 bases, leaving 11 bases between the germline ends. In the authors' methods: By means of reference gene primer amplification, nucleated cell counts were estimated. TCRdb's table, derived via immunoSEQ multiplex PCR, lists solely in-frame clones and lacks some. V, J and clone size are taken as reported in that table, and D and trimming were inferred from the DNA itself. The sample has about 260,000 clones; more than 75% are singletons.

V usage is TRBV6-6 and J usage is TRBJ2-7; possible D gene TRBD1, 6 bases. Material for sequencing was PBMCs or T cells enriched from blood (not recorded which). The TCR originated in a woman in her forties or fifties who had recovered from COVID-19. The CDR3 nucleotides read TGTGCCAGCAGTTACACAGGGTATGTCGAGCAGTACTTC. It translates to CASSYTGYVEQYF.